The sequence of this T cell receptor beta chain was determined in a study of cytomegalovirus exposure and HLA in healthy donors. Findings and limits, study-wide: The study labeled 150 to 200 TCR beta chains cytomegalovirus-associated.

13 Jbeta primers and 60 Vbeta primers were used for the PCR. Here immunoSEQ multiplex PCR was the method, and the copy in TCRdb shows in-frame clones only, minus some. Of about 190,000 clones listed, 81% are singletons. The CDR3 is made up of 14 amino acids. The trim removed 2 bases at V and 2 bases at J, leaving 3 bases unmatched. The germline V gene encodes CDR1 SGHNT and CDR2 YYREEE (reference sequence). This clone was observed a single time. The antigen remains undetermined. This receptor was taken from a man aged 35-49 years in good health and CMV-seropositive. The sample consisted of PBMCs. The chain is built from TRBV5-4 and TRBJ2-5; 7 bases agree with TRBD1. DNA of the CDR3: TGTGCCAGCAGCTTTACACAGGGGCAAGAGACCCAGTACTTC. Encoded protein: CASSFTQGQETQYF.